What follows is one T cell receptor (beta chain) and its context. The target antigen is unknown. CDR1 is LNHDA, CDR2 SQIVND, per germline (reference sequence). This CDR3 has 15 residues. V lost 8 bases to trimming and J lost 2 bases, with 18 bases between them. This record belongs to a study of cytomegalovirus exposure and HLA in healthy donors. Overall study findings and caveats: CMV antigen specificity of a few CMV-associated chains was confirmed in vitro. Most of the TCR beta V segments (in an earlier analysis) were productive either about 87% or about 30% of the time. Most TCR sequences were seen very rarely across donors, but some public TCRs occurred in many. Indistinguishability led to the exclusion of some V segments, TRBV6-2 and TRBV6-3 included.

PCR involved 60 Vbeta and 13 Jbeta primers. Assay: immunoSEQ multiplex PCR; the TCRdb copy retains only in-frame clones and omits some. The sample holds about 120,000 clones, roughly a tenth seen once. This chain uses TRBV19 with TRBJ1-2; D is perhaps TRBD1 (6 bases). The sample consisted of PBMCs. This sequence originates from a woman under 30 in good health and CMV-seropositive. CDR3 protein: CASSPDSWGNYGYTF. CDR3 nucleotide sequence: TGTGCCAGTTCCCCGGACAGCTGGGGAAACTATGGCTACACCTTC.